This TCR beta chain originates from a study of blood T cell repertoires in COVID-19. At the level of the study: The United States, Italy and Spain supplied acute and convalescent COVID-19 samples. In each case, the material was cDNA or gDNA derived from T cells, B-cell-depleted T cells, or PBMCs.

Methods used by the authors: It was from reference gene primer amplification that nucleated cell counts were estimated. Generated by immunoSEQ multiplex PCR, the TCRdb table keeps only in-frame clones and is missing some. The D gene and trimming were derived from the DNA, and the V and J assignments and clone size from that table. In the table there are a few hundred thousand clones, 75% to 90% of which are singletons. V lost 0 bases and J 5 bases, leaving 11 bases between the germline ends. The CDR3 is made up of 14 amino acids. In germline, CDR1 is SGDLS, CDR2 YYNGEE. This receptor was identified in a woman aged 50 to 60 who had recovered from COVID-19. Sequenced material: peripheral blood. This sequence joins TRBV9 and TRBJ1-2, with D unresolved. Written as DNA, the CDR3 is TGTGCCAGCAGCGTAGACGGAGGGTCGTATGGCTACACCTTC. Translating gives CASSVDGGSYGYTF.